Listed here are 17 T cell receptor beta chains from one sample, sequenced in a study of blood T cells in healthy people across ages. Primers used in a second PCR of about 6 to 11 cycles were a sample-barcoded 5' primer and a J-beta primer mix. TCRdb reprocessed the 5' RACE reads via MiXCR and lists one record per CDR3 protein. The sample consists of roughly 1 million distinct CDR3 sequences, roughly a quarter of them appearing once. Another study also made use of these data, one on T cells of mothers and their children.

Material for sequencing was blood. Source of these receptors: a girl aged 2 to 10 in good health.

The rearrangement uses TRBV5-6 and TRBJ1-4; no firm D call. The germline CDR1 and CDR2 sequences are SGHDT and YYEEEE. The CDR3 contains 16 residues. V was clipped by 4 bases and J by 4 bases, with 17 bases between them. This chain's CDR3 is CASSLSQLDFNEKLFF. The CDR3 region has the DNA TGTGCCAGCAGCCTGAGTCAATTGGACTTTAATGAAAAACTGTTTTTT.

This clonotype has more than one count but fewer than ten. The chain carries TRBV6-2 or TRBV6-3 and TRBJ2-5, with a tentative D call TRBD1 (5 bases). The CDR3 totals 12 residues. The V end lost 7 bases, the J end lost 5 bases, and 11 bases lay between the germline ends. CDR1 and CDR2 (germline): MNHEY, SVGEGT. CDR3 coding DNA: TGTGCCAGCAATAGGGGTTCGGAGACCCAGTACTTC. Encoded protein: CASNRGSETQYF.

The chain combines TRBV20-1 with TRBJ2-5; 7 nucleotides line up with TRBD2. J gave up 5 bases and V 2 bases, and 11 bases lay outside the gene matches. The CDR3 covers 15 residues. Germline assignment: CDR1 DFQATT and CDR2 SNEGSKA (reference sequence). The CDR3 DNA follows: TGCAGTGCTAGATCCCCATTAGACGGGGGGGAGACCCAGTACTTC. Amino acid sequence: CSARSPLDGGETQYF.

The chain recombines TRBV6-5 with TRBJ2-5, with 7 bases that match TRBD2. V trimming: 0 bases; J trimming: 4 bases; junction bases outside the gene matches: 8. CDR3 length: 16 amino acids. Germline V lookup: CDR1 MNHEY, CDR2 SVGAGI. CDR3 coding DNA: TGTGCCAGCAGTTACTCGGGCGGGAGAATTGGAGAGACCCAGTACTTC. This codes for CASSYSGGRIGETQYF.

A few counts support this clonotype. This rearrangement joins TRBV28 to TRBJ1-3, with D tentatively TRBD1 (5 bases). Trimming pared 4 bases from V and 8 bases from J, leaving 21 bases between. The CDR3 has 16 residues. Looked up from germline, CDR1 is MDHEN and CDR2 is SYDVKM. CDR3 protein: CASSSIGTLGVHTIYF. CDR3 DNA sequence: TGTGCCAGCAGTTCGATCGGGACTTTAGGCGTACACACCATATATTTT.

This clonotype turned up a few times. This rearrangement joins TRBV7-9 to TRBJ2-7; D ambiguous. Germline V lookup: CDR1 SEHNR, CDR2 FQNEAQ (reference sequence). CDR3 size: 13 residues. V gave up 5 bases and J gave up 2 bases, with 10 bases separating them. CDR3 loop: CASSLIGPYEQYF. The CDR3 region has the DNA TGTGCCAGCAGCCTAATAGGACCCTACGAGCAGTACTTC.

DNA for the CDR3: TGTGCCAGTAGGTTGGACAGGCTGAACACTGAAGCTTTCTTT. It is translated as CASRLDRLNTEAFF. This chain links TRBV19 with TRBJ1-1; 7 bases are a match to TRBD1. CDR3 length: 14 residues. V shed 6 bases, J shed 0 bases, and the junction held 4 bases outside the gene matches. Germline CDR1 reads LNHDA; CDR2 reads SQIVND (reference sequence).

This chain joins TRBV9 and TRBJ2-7, with D perhaps TRBD1 (5 bases). Germline-derived CDR1 and CDR2 are SGDLS and YYNGEE. The CDR3 consists of 18 residues. The V and J ends lost 3 bases and 0 bases respectively, with 22 bases between them. The DNA of the CDR3 is TGTGCCAGCAGCGAGTGGCCGCACGGTGGGGCGACCTCCTACGAGCAGTACTTC. It is translated as CASSEWPHGGATSYEQYF.

V is TRBV20-1 and J is TRBJ2-5, with 9 bases matching TRBD2. The closer fit of TRBJ2-1 to the DNA end suggests the J call may be wrong. CDR1 is DFQATT, CDR2 SNEGSKA, per germline (reference sequence). The CDR3 length is 13 residues. The CDR3 reads CSAPYSGSDEQFF. In DNA form, the CDR3 reads TGCAGTGCCCCCTATAGCGGGAGCGATGAGCAGTTCTTC.

This clonotype was detected a few times. This chain joins TRBV28 and TRBJ2-1, with D maybe TRBD2 (6 bases). Trimming left V 5 bases short and J 0 bases short, with 14 bases between. This CDR3 comprises 16 residues. CDR1 and CDR2 (germline): MDHEN, SYDVKM. DNA for the CDR3: TGTGCCAGCAGTCACCCCGACGGGAGCTCCTACAATGAGCAGTTCTTC. Encoded protein: CASSHPDGSSYNEQFF. The full variable domain, completed using reference TRBV28 and TRBJ2-1, is DVKVTQSSRYLVKRTGEKVFLECVQDMDHENMFWYRQDPGLGLRLIYFSYDVKMKEKGDIPEGYSVSREKKERFSLILESASTNQTSMYLCASSHPDGSSYNEQFFGPGTRLTVL.

The chain links TRBV6-1 to TRBJ1-1; 8 bases fit TRBD1. Unmatched junction bases numbered 8, after V lost 5 bases and J lost 0 bases. Germline assignment: CDR1 MNHNS and CDR2 SASEGT. The CDR3 length is 16 residues. DNA of the CDR3: TGTGCCAGCAGTCCACGGACAGGGCAGGTGAACACTGAAGCTTTCTTT. Protein sequence: CASSPRTGQVNTEAFF.

V usage is TRBV11-2 and J usage is TRBJ2-5; a possible D gene is TRBD2 (5 bases). V lost 0 bases and J lost 0, with 8 bases in between. Germline V gene data show CDR1 as SGHAT and CDR2 as FQNNGV. The CDR3 runs 15 residues. CDR3 bases: TGTGCCAGCAGCTTAGACGGGAACAACCAAGAGACCCAGTACTTC. It specifies CASSLDGNNQETQYF.

The chain uses TRBV5-1 and TRBJ2-1; 9 nucleotides align to TRBD2. The assigned J gene may be wrong: the sequence end matches TRBJ2-7 better. Germline V gene lookup returns CDR1 SGHRS and CDR2 YFSETQ. This CDR3 region has 14 residues. Here the CDR3 reads CASSPSGGPVEQYF. CDR3 bases: TGCGCCAGCAGTCCAAGCGGGGGGCCTGTAGAGCAGTACTTC.

CDR3: CSVEDRGASRNEQYF. DNA of the CDR3: TGCAGCGTTGAAGATCGGGGGGCCTCTAGGAACGAGCAGTACTTC. The rearrangement joins TRBV29-1 to TRBJ2-7; tentative D call: TRBD2 (7 bases). The CDR3 totals 15 residues. Germline-derived CDR1 and CDR2 are SQVTM and ANQGSEA. V was clipped by 0 bases and J by 5 bases, with 17 bases between them.

This chain connects TRBV19 to TRBJ2-6; D remains ambiguous. V was shortened by 3 bases and J by 0 bases, with 6 bases between the two germline ends. Germline CDR1 LNHDA, CDR2 SQIVND (reference sequence). CDR3 length equals 15 residues. CDR3 residues: CASSMKDSGANVLTF. The CDR3 region has the DNA TGTGCCAGTAGTATGAAAGACTCTGGGGCCAACGTCCTGACTTTC.

This clonotype was counted a few times. The V gene is TRBV28, the J gene TRBJ1-5, with D unclear. The germline gives CDR1 MDHEN, CDR2 SYDVKM. With 7 bases removed from V and 4 bases from J, the gap between germline ends came to 14 bases. The CDR3 length is 14 residues. CDR3 nucleotides: TGTGCCAGCAACCCTTTAGGAGGAAATCAGCCCCAGCATTTT. Protein: CASNPLGGNQPQHF.

V and J are TRBV11-2 and TRBJ1-2; D perhaps matches TRBD1 (5 bases). The CDR3 consists of 13 residues. The germline V gene encodes CDR1 SGHAT and CDR2 FQNNGV. Deletions cut 5 bases from V and 6 bases from J, with 13 bases between. The CDR3 sequence: CASSATGLHGYTF. The CDR3 region has the DNA TGTGCCAGCAGCGCAACAGGTTTACATGGCTACACCTTC. Using reference TRBV11-2 and TRBJ1-2 for the parts outside the CDR3, the full variable domain is EAGVAQSPRYKIIEKRQSVAFWCNPISGHATLYWYQQILGQGPKLLIQFQNNGVVDDSQLPKDRFSAERLKGVDSTLKIQPAKLEDSAVYLCASSATGLHGYTFGSGTRLTVV.